The present T cell receptor (beta chain) was sequenced within a study of T cell responses to AZD1222 COVID-19 vaccine. The study, taken as a whole, reports: Spike regions recognized by vaccine-associated CD4 TCRs spanned the protein, led by 160-218 and 743-854.

On this clone itself: Its antigen is undetermined.

The repertoire was sequenced with immunoSEQ multiplex PCR; TCRdb's copy has only in-frame clones and lacks some. The table lists some 170,000 clones, approximately 94% of them singletons. CDR1 is LNHDA, CDR2 SQIVND, per germline (reference sequence). The CDR3 covers 13 residues. The V end lost 3 bases, the J end lost 1 base, and 6 bases lay between the germline ends. The sample consisted of peripheral blood, taken on day 0 of AZD1222 vaccination. The chain carries TRBV19 and TRBJ1-1; D gene ambiguous. The clonotype was recovered from an adult in good health. For the CDR3, the DNA is TGTGCCAGTAGTATTACAGCGAACACTGAAGCTTTCTTT. Translation gives CASSITANTEAFF.